A single sample is the source of the 12 T cell receptor beta chains below, sequenced in a study of shared clonotypes between healthy human individuals. Profiled with immunoSEQ multiplex PCR; TCRdb holds only in-frame clones, not every one. This repertoire shows roughly 410,000 clones, just over 95% found once; its top ten account for around 0.29%. Sequences were obtained from memory CD8+ T cells sorted from blood. Subset defined: CD45RO+ cells pooled with CCR7-negative TemRA cells. The source is a man aged 25 to 40 in good health.

The chain joins TRBV25-1 to TRBJ2-7; the D gene is possibly TRBD2 (5 bases). The CDR3 length is 13 residues. Germline CDR1 MGHDK, CDR2 SYGVNS. V lost 2 bases and J 6 bases, leaving 11 bases between the germline ends. The CDR3 reads CASSENWAGEQYF. CDR3 in DNA: TGTGCCAGCAGTGAAAATTGGGCGGGCGAGCAGTACTTC.

The rearrangement links TRBV27 to TRBJ1-4; D not certain. Germline V gives CDR1 MNHEY, CDR2 SMNVEV (reference sequence). The V end was cut by 2 bases, the J end by 10 bases, with 17 bases between. This CDR3 has 15 amino acids. CDR3 nucleotides: TGTGCCAGCAGTTTACGGGCTACAAGCGACTCAAAACTGTTTTTT. Translating gives CASSLRATSDSKLFF.

The chain uses TRBV7-9 and TRBJ1-1, with D tentatively TRBD1 (5 bases). The CDR3 runs to 12 residues. Germline loops: CDR1 SEHNR, CDR2 FQNEAQ (reference sequence). V was pared by 3 bases and J by 10 bases, with 12 bases between. CDR3 loop: CASSLIQRGAFF. The CDR3 coding sequence is TGTGCCAGCAGCTTGATCCAAAGGGGAGCTTTCTTT.

The chain links TRBV6-1 to TRBJ2-7; the D gene could be TRBD1 or TRBD2 (6 bases each). CDR1 and CDR2 (germline): MNHNS, SASEGT. The CDR3 spans 13 residues. Trimming took off 7 bases at V and 4 bases at J, with 14 bases between the two ends. CDR3 sequence: CASKGGLLYEQYF. In nucleotides, the CDR3 is TGTGCCAGCAAGGGGGGTCTACTTTACGAGCAGTACTTC.

The chain uses TRBV6-4 and TRBJ1-4, with a tentative D call TRBD1 (5 bases). CDR1 and CDR2 from the germline V gene are MRHNA and SNTAGT. The V end was cut by 6 bases, the J end by 0 bases, with 8 bases between. The CDR3 runs 14 residues. The CDR3 DNA reads TGTGCCAGCAGGCCGACAGCAACTAATGAAAAACTGTTTTTT. The encoded protein is CASRPTATNEKLFF.

The J gene is TRBJ2-7, the V gene TRBV7-3; 8 bases agree with TRBD1. The germline gives CDR1 SGHTA, CDR2 FQGTGA. The V segment lost 2 bases and the J segment 0 bases; nucleotides outside the gene matches: 3. CDR3 length equals 15 residues. The CDR3 nucleotides read TGTGCCAGCAGCTTACAGGGGGCGAGCTCCTACGAGCAGTACTTC. Translating gives CASSLQGASSYEQYF.

This chain uses TRBV27 with TRBJ1-3; D is ambiguous. The germline V and J ends were trimmed by 6 bases and 4 bases, with 16 bases remaining between them. Germline CDR1 reads MNHEY; CDR2 reads SMNVEV (reference sequence). The CDR3 loop spans 15 amino acids. CDR3 bases: TGTGCCAGCAGCCGAGCCGGCACTGCAGGAAACACCATATATTTT. Its translation: CASSRAGTAGNTIYF.

The chain has TRBV5-4 and TRBJ2-5; the match to TRBD2 covers 10 bases. This CDR3 contains 17 residues. V lost 0 bases, J lost 2 bases, and 7 bases stayed unmatched. CDR1 SGHNT and CDR2 YYREEE come from the germline V gene (reference sequence). CDR3 amino acids: CASSLDPSGRKQETQYF. The CDR3 coding sequence is TGTGCCAGCAGCTTGGACCCTAGCGGGAGAAAACAAGAGACCCAGTACTTC.

This sequence joins TRBV6-4 and TRBJ2-1; possible D gene TRBD2, 5 bases. Germline V gene data show CDR1 as MRHNA and CDR2 as SNTAGT. The CDR3 has 14 amino acids. V lost 5 bases and J 0 bases, leaving 8 bases between the germline ends. The CDR3 loop is CASSISGSYNEQFF. For the CDR3, the DNA is TGTGCCAGCAGTATAAGCGGCTCCTACAATGAGCAGTTCTTC.

The chain combines TRBV4-1 with TRBJ2-1; perhaps TRBD2 as D (6 bases). This CDR3 spans 14 amino acids. Per the germline V gene, CDR1 is MGHRA and CDR2 is YSYEKL. The V end lost 5 bases, the J end lost 5 bases, and 13 bases lay between the germline ends. The CDR3 DNA is TGCGCCAGCAGCGGAGCGGGCTGGAACAATGAGCAGTTCTTC. It translates to CASSGAGWNNEQFF.

This clone has only one observation. V and J are TRBV5-1 and TRBJ2-1; D is ambiguous. The CDR3 runs to 16 residues. Trimming took 4 bases from V and 4 from J, leaving 18 bases between them. Germline V gene lookup returns CDR1 SGHRS and CDR2 YFSETQ. The CDR3 reads CASSPLERFPYNEQFF. DNA for the CDR3: TGCGCCAGCAGCCCTCTGGAGAGGTTCCCTTACAATGAGCAGTTCTTC.

This clone has only one observation. The V and J genes are TRBV10-3 and TRBJ1-2; D not certain. Germline CDR1 is ENHRY and CDR2 is SYGVKD. Trimming removed 5 bases from V and 2 bases from J, with 12 bases in between. The CDR3 totals 14 residues. CDR3 residues: CAISMTLTNYGYTF. Here the CDR3 DNA reads TGTGCCATCAGTATGACCCTTACAAACTATGGCTACACCTTC.